The 16 T cell receptor beta chains below were found in one sample sequenced in a study of T cell responses to AZD1222 COVID-19 vaccine. Using immunoSEQ multiplex PCR, the repertoire was profiled, and TCRdb retains in-frame clones only, with some absent. The sample holds about 120,000 clones, approximately 93% seen once. Specimen: peripheral blood, collected on day 0 of AZD1222 vaccination. These receptors were collected from an adult in good health.

The chain combines TRBV5-1 with TRBJ2-1; 7 bases are shared with TRBD2. The V gene end was trimmed by 0 bases and the J gene end by 9 bases; junction bases not matched to a gene: 9. This CDR3 spans 15 amino acids. The germline V gene encodes CDR1 SGHRS and CDR2 YFSETQ. CDR3 sequence: CASSLGSAGSLEQFF. The CDR3 nucleotides read TGCGCCAGCAGCTTGGGCTCAGCGGGATCCCTTGAGCAGTTCTTC.

The V call is TRBV28, the J call TRBJ1-5; 10 nucleotides align to TRBD1. The CDR3 loop spans 18 amino acids. CDR1 is MDHEN and CDR2 is SYDVKM in the germline V gene. V lost 6 bases, J lost 0 bases, and 11 bases stayed unmatched. The CDR3 region is CASSPGTGAPLSNQPQHF. In DNA, the CDR3 is TGTGCCAGCAGCCCAGGGACAGGGGCACCCCTTAGCAATCAGCCCCAGCATTTT. Full variable domain (rest looked up from reference TRBV28 and TRBJ1-5): DVKVTQSSRYLVKRTGEKVFLECVQDMDHENMFWYRQDPGLGLRLIYFSYDVKMKEKGDIPEGYSVSREKKERFSLILESASTNQTSMYLCASSPGTGAPLSNQPQHFGDGTRLSIL.

V and J are TRBV30 and TRBJ1-2, with D possibly being TRBD1 (5 bases). CDR1 is GTSNPN, CDR2 SVGIG, per germline (reference sequence). This CDR3 has 13 residues. V lost 2 bases, J lost 4 bases, and 11 bases lay in between. The chain's CDR3 is CAWSLGGGYGYTF. The DNA for the CDR3 is TGTGCCTGGAGTTTGGGCGGGGGCTATGGCTACACCTTC.

The chain combines TRBV14 with TRBJ2-1; TRBD1 aligns across 7 bases. Germline CDR1 and CDR2: SGHDN and FVKESK. This CDR3 has 18 residues. V dropped 3 bases and J dropped 4; count of bases not matched to a gene: 15. The CDR3 sequence: CASSHNPAPAGGYNEQFF. DNA for the CDR3: TGTGCCAGCAGCCATAATCCCGCCCCGGCAGGGGGATACAATGAGCAGTTCTTC.

This chain links TRBV19 with TRBJ1-1; D is ambiguous. Germline V CDR1 and CDR2: LNHDA, SQIVND (reference sequence). The germline V and J ends were trimmed by 5 bases and 1 base, with 14 bases remaining between them. This CDR3 spans 15 amino acids. CDR3 sequence reads: CASSPLPHENTEAFF. For the CDR3, the DNA is TGTGCCAGTAGTCCCCTACCCCATGAGAACACTGAAGCTTTCTTT.

The chain carries TRBV2 and TRBJ1-6; unclear D gene. The ends were cut back, 8 bases at V and 8 bases at J, with 10 bases in the middle. CDR3 size: 12 residues. Germline values: CDR1 SNHLY, CDR2 FYNNEI. The CDR3 DNA reads as TGTGCCAGCTTTCCGGGGTATTCACCCCTCCACTTT. Amino acid sequence: CASFPGYSPLHF.

This rearrangement joins TRBV29-1 to TRBJ2-7; the match to TRBD2 covers 10 bases. V trimming: 3 bases; J trimming: 4 bases; junction bases outside the gene matches: 6. Germline CDR1 and CDR2: SQVTM and ANQGSEA. This CDR3 has 14 amino acids. The CDR3 DNA follows: TGCAGCGTTGAGGGGCTAGCGGGAGATTACGAGCAGTACTTC. Translating it yields CSVEGLAGDYEQYF.

This clone was found once. The CDR3 is CASSPRQGQVSSYNEQFF. The CDR3 bases are TGTGCCAGCAGCCCCCGACAGGGACAGGTCTCCTCCTACAATGAGCAGTTCTTC. The chain uses TRBV9 and TRBJ2-1, with TRBD1 matching over 8 bases. This CDR3 spans 18 amino acids. J lost 0 bases, V lost 4 bases, and 12 bases had no gene match. Germline loops: CDR1 SGDLS, CDR2 YYNGEE.

There are a few counts of this clone. This specimen includes other DNA sequences encoding the same CDR3. J is TRBJ1-5 and V is TRBV27, with D uncertain. Trimming took off 0 bases at V and 4 bases at J, with 4 bases between the two ends. Germline CDR1 is MNHEY and CDR2 is SMNVEV (reference sequence). This CDR3 has 13 amino acids. CDR3 coding DNA: TGTGCCAGCAGTTTATCCTTGAATCAGCCCCAGCATTTT. It specifies CASSLSLNQPQHF.

The chain employs TRBV5-1 and TRBJ2-7, with a weak D call TRBD2 (5 bases). With 6 bases removed from V and 2 bases from J, the gap between germline ends came to 9 bases. Germline lookup yields CDR1 SGHRS and CDR2 YFSETQ. The CDR3 is 12 amino acids. The CDR3 sequence: CASKAEAYEQYF. The DNA of the CDR3 is TGCGCCAGCAAAGCGGAGGCCTACGAGCAGTACTTC.

As DNA, the CDR3 is TGCGCCAGCAGACCCGGCCACTCTGGAAACACCATATATTTT. Protein product: CASRPGHSGNTIYF. This chain uses TRBV5-1 with TRBJ1-3; no clear D. The CDR3 has 14 residues. V was cut by 5 bases and J by 0 bases, with 9 bases left in between. Germline V CDR1 and CDR2: SGHRS, YFSETQ.

The chain carries TRBV4-1 and TRBJ1-4, with TRBD1 matching over 7 bases. Germline V gene data show CDR1 as MGHRA and CDR2 as YSYEKL. The trim removed 1 base at V and 8 bases at J, leaving 7 bases unmatched. This CDR3 has 15 residues. The CDR3 region is CASSQGRTGSEKLFF. CDR3 bases: TGCGCCAGCAGCCAAGGGAGGACAGGATCCGAAAAACTGTTTTTT.

The chain employs TRBV10-3 and TRBJ2-3; 9 nucleotides match TRBD2. Germline V lookup: CDR1 ENHRY, CDR2 SYGVKD. Trimming cost V 8 bases and J 3 bases; bases outside gene matches: 9. This CDR3 is built from 15 residues. The chain's CDR3 is CAICRLAAPTDTQYF. The CDR3 nucleotides are TGTGCCATCTGTAGACTAGCGGCCCCAACAGATACGCAGTATTTT.

This chain connects TRBV19 to TRBJ1-5; 8 nucleotides line up with TRBD1. Germline V gene data show CDR1 as LNHDA and CDR2 as SQIVND (reference sequence). The J segment lost 0 bases and the V segment lost 3 bases, leaving 4 bases of the junction unmatched. The CDR3 contains 16 residues. The CDR3 bases are TGTGCCAGTAGTATGTGGACAGGGATTAGCAATCAGCCCCAGCATTTT. Amino acid sequence: CASSMWTGISNQPQHF.

The J gene is TRBJ1-1, the V gene TRBV6-2 or TRBV6-3; possibly TRBD1 for D (6 bases). The ends were cut back, 4 bases at V and 8 bases at J, with 11 bases in the middle. The CDR3 extends over 12 amino acids. The germline gives CDR1 MNHEY, CDR2 SVGEGT. The CDR3 coding sequence is TGTGCCAGCAGTTGGTCCGGGACAGAAGCTTTCTTT. This sequence encodes CASSWSGTEAFF.

This rearrangement joins TRBV30 to TRBJ1-5, with TRBD1 identical over 7 bases. V trimming: 2 bases; J trimming: 11 bases; junction bases outside the gene matches: 15. The CDR3 runs 15 residues. CDR1 and CDR2 from the germline V gene are GTSNPN and SVGIG (reference sequence). As DNA, the CDR3 is TGTGCCTGGAGTTTGGGACAGTCCTCCGGGGAGGCCCAGCATTTT. Protein product: CAWSLGQSSGEAQHF.